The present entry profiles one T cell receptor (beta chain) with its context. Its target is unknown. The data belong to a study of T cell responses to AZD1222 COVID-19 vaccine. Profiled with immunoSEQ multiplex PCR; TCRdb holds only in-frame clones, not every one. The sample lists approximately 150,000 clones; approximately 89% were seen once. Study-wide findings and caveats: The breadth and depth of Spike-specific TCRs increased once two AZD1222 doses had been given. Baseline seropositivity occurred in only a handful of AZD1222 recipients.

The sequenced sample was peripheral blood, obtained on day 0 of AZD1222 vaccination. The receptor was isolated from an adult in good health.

CDR3 sequence (DNA): TGTGCCAGTAGTGGGGGCCGGACTGAGGGTTACGAGCAGTACTTC. It codes for CASSGGRTEGYEQYF. The rearrangement uses TRBV19 and TRBJ2-7; a possible D gene is TRBD1 (6 bases). The germline V gene has CDR1 LNHDA and CDR2 SQIVND (reference sequence). The V and J ends lost 5 bases and 4 bases respectively, with 18 bases between them. The CDR3 totals 15 residues.